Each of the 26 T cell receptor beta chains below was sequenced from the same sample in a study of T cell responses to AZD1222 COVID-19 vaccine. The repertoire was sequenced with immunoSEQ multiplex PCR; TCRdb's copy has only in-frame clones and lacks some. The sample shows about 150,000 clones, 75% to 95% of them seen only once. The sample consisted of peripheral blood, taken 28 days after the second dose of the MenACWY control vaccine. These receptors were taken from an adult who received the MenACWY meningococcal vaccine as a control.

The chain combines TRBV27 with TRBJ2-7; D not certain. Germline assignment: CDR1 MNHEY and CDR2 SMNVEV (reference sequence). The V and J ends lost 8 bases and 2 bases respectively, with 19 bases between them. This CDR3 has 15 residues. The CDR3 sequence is CASQRLAVLTYEQYF. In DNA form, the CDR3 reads TGTGCCAGCCAGCGTTTGGCAGTACTAACCTACGAGCAGTACTTC.

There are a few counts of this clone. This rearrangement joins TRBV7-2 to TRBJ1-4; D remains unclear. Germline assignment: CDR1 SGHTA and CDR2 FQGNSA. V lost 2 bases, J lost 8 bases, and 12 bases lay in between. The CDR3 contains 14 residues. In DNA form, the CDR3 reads TGTGCCAGCAGCTTAACATTAGGAGGGGAAAAACTGTTTTTT. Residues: CASSLTLGGEKLFF.

The CDR3 DNA is TGTGCCATCAGTGAGCCTAGCGGGGGAACCTACGAGCAGTACTTC. Residues: CAISEPSGGTYEQYF. This chain connects TRBV10-3 to TRBJ2-7; 10 nucleotides match TRBD2. The CDR3 consists of 15 residues. The V and J ends lost 2 bases and 2 bases, in that order; junction bases with no gene match: 3. Per the germline V gene, CDR1 is ENHRY and CDR2 is SYGVKD.

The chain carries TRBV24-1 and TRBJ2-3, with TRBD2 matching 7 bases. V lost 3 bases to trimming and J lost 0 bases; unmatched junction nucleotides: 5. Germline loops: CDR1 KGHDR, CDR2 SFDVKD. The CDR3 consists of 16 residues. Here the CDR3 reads CATSDATSFSTDTQYF. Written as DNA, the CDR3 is TGTGCCACCAGTGATGCGACTAGCTTTAGCACAGATACGCAGTATTTT.

CDR3 sequence (DNA): TGTGCCAGCAGCTTAGGGGGAGGCGGTCACACTGAAGCTTTCTTT. Its translation is CASSLGGGGHTEAFF. The chain joins TRBV7-9 to TRBJ1-1; the D is unclear. This CDR3 comprises 15 residues. Trimming took off 1 base at V and 3 bases at J, with 12 bases between the two ends. CDR1 is SEHNR, CDR2 FQNEAQ, per germline (reference sequence).

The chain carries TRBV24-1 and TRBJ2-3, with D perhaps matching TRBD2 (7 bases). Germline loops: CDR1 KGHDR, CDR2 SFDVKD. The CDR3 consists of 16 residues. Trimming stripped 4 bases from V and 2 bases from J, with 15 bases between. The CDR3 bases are TGTGCCACCAGTGACCCGCAGGGGACTACCACAGATACGCAGTATTTT. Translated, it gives CATSDPQGTTTDTQYF.

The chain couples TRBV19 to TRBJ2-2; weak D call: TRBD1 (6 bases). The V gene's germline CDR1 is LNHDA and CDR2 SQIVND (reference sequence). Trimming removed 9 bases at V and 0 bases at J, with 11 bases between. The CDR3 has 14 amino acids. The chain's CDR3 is CASDTGSNTGELFF. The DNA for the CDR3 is TGTGCCAGCGATACAGGGTCGAACACCGGGGAGCTGTTTTTT.

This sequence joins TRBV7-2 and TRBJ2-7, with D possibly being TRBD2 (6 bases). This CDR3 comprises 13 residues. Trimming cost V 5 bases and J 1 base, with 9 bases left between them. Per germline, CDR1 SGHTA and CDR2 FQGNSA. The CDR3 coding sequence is TGTGCCAGCAGCCGGGCGGGGTCCTACGAGCAGTACTTC. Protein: CASSRAGSYEQYF.

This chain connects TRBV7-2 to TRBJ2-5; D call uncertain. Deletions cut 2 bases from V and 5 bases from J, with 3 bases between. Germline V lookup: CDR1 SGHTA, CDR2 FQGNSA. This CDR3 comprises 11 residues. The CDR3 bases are TGTGCCAGCAGCTTATATGAGACCCAGTACTTC. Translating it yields CASSLYETQYF.

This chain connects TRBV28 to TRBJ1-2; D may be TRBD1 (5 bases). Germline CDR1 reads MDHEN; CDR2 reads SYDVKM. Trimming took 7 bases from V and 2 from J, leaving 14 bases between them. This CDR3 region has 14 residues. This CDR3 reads CASTPRAGNYGYTF. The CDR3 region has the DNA TGTGCCAGCACCCCAAGGGCAGGGAACTATGGCTACACCTTC.

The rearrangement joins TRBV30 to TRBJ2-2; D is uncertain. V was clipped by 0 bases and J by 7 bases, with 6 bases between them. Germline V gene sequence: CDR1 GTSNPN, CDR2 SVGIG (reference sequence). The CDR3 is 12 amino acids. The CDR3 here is CAWSVDGGELFF. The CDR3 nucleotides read TGTGCCTGGAGTGTAGACGGCGGGGAGCTGTTTTTT.

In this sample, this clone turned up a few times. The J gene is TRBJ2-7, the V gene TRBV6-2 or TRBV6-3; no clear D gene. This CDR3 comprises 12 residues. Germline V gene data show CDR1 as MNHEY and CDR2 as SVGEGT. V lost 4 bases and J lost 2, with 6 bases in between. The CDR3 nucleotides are TGTGCCAGCAGTTCGCCCCCCTACGAGCAGTACTTC. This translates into CASSSPPYEQYF.

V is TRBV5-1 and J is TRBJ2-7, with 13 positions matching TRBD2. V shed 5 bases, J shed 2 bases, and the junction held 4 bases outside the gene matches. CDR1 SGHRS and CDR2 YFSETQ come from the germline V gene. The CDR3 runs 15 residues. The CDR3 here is CASREGTSGTYEQYF. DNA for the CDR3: TGCGCCAGCAGGGAAGGGACTAGCGGGACCTACGAGCAGTACTTC.

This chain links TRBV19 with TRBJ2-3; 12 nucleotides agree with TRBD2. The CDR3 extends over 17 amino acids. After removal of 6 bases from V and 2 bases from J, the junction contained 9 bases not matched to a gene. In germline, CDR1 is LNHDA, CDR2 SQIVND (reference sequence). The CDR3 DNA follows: TGTGCCAGTAGGGGGGTTGGACTAGCGGGGAACACAGATACGCAGTATTTT. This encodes CASRGVGLAGNTDTQYF.

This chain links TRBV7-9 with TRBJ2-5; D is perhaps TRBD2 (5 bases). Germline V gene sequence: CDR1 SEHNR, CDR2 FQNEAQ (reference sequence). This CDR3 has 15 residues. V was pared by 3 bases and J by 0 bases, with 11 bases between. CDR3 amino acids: CASSFTGGYQETQYF. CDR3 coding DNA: TGTGCCAGCAGCTTTACTGGAGGCTACCAAGAGACCCAGTACTTC.

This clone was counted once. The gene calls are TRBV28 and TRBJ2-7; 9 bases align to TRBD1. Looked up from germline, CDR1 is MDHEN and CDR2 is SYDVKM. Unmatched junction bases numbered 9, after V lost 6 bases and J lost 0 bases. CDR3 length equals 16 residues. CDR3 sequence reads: CASSVTGGISSYEQYF. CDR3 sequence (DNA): TGTGCCAGCAGCGTTACAGGGGGCATTAGCTCCTACGAGCAGTACTTC.

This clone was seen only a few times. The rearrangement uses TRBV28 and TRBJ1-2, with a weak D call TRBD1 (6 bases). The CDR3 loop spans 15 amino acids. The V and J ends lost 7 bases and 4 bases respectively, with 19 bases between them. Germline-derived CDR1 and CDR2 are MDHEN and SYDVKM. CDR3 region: CASTSEGGGVYGYTF. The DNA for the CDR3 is TGTGCCAGCACCTCCGAGGGGGGAGGCGTCTATGGCTACACCTTC.

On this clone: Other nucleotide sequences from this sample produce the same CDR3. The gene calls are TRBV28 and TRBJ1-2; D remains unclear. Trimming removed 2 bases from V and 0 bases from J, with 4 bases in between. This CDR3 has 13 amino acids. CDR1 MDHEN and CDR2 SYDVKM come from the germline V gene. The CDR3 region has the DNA TGTGCCAGCAGTTTAGGTTCTAACTATGGCTACACCTTC. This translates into CASSLGSNYGYTF.

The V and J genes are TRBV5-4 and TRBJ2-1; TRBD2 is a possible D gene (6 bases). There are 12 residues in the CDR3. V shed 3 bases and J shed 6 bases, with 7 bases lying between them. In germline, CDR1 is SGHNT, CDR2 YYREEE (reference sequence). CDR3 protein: CASSYSGNEQFF. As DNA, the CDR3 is TGTGCCAGCAGCTATAGCGGCAATGAGCAGTTCTTC.

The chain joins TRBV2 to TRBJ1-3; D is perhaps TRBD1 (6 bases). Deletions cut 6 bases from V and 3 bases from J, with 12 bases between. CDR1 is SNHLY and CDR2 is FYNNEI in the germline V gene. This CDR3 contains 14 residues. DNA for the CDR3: TGTGCCAGCAGGGCAGGGGACGGTGGAAACACCATATATTTT. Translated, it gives CASRAGDGGNTIYF.

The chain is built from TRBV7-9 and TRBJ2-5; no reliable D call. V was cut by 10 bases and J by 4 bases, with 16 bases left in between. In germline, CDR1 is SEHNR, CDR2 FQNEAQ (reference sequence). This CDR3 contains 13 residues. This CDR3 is CATYPKGAETQYF. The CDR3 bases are TGTGCCACCTATCCCAAGGGTGCAGAGACCCAGTACTTC.

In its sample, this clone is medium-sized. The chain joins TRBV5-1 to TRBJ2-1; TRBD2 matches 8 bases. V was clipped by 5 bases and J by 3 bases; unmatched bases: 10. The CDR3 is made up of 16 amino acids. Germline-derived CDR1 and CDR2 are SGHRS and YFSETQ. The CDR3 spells CASRLRVAGIYNEQFF. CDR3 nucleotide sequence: TGCGCCAGCAGGCTGAGGGTAGCGGGAATCTACAATGAGCAGTTCTTC.

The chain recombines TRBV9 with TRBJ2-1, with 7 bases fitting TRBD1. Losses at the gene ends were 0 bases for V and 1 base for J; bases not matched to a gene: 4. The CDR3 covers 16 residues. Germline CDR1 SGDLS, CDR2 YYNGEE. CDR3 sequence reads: CASSVAPGGSYNEQFF. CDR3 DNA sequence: TGTGCCAGCAGCGTAGCGCCAGGGGGATCCTACAATGAGCAGTTCTTC.

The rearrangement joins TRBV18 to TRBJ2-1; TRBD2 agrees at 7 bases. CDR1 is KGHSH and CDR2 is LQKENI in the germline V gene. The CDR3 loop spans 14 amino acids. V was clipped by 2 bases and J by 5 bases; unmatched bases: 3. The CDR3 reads CASSPMREHNEQFF. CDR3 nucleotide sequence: TGTGCCAGCTCACCAATGCGGGAGCACAATGAGCAGTTCTTC.

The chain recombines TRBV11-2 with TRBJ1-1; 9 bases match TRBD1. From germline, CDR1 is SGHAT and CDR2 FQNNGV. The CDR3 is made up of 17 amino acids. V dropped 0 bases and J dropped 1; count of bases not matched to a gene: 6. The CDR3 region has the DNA TGTGCCAGCAGCTTAGAATTTACGGGACAGGGGAACACTGAAGCTTTCTTT. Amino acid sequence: CASSLEFTGQGNTEAFF.

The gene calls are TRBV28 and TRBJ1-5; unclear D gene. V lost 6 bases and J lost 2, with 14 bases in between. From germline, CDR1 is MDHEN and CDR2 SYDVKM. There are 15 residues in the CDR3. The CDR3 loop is CASRTVGFGNQPQHF. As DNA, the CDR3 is TGTGCCAGCAGGACGGTGGGTTTTGGCAATCAGCCCCAGCATTTT. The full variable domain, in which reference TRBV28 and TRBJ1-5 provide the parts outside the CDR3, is DVKVTQSSRYLVKRTGEKVFLECVQDMDHENMFWYRQDPGLGLRLIYFSYDVKMKEKGDIPEGYSVSREKKERFSLILESASTNQTSMYLCASRTVGFGNQPQHFGDGTRLSIL.